These 12 T cell receptor beta chains came from one sample sequenced in a study of radiation and T cells in renal cell carcinoma (dated by TCRdb to the early 2020s). The library was produced with the immunoSEQ multiplex PCR assay. TCRdb took this table from immuneACCESS and kept in-frame rearrangements with V and J called. Such tables lack part of the clones; where checked against another copy, unresolved V genes explain under half of the gap, and the rest is unexplained. In all, the sample holds 100,000 to 150,000 clones, and roughly 80% of those were seen once. The leading ten clones occupy under 4% of the sample. The meaning of the sample's time point label: baseline pretreatment blood. Sample treatment or condition, as interpreted from the label and publication: 15 Gy SBRT to primary tumor, nephrectomy 4 weeks later. The sequencing here drew on blood, taken from a patient whose treatment included radiotherapy and nephrectomy. These receptors all stem from an older woman with renal cell carcinoma.

V usage is TRBV6-6 and J usage is TRBJ1-1, with a tentative D call TRBD1 (5 bases). Trimming removed 7 bases at V and 11 bases at J, with 17 bases between. Germline CDR1 reads MNHNY; CDR2 reads SVGAGI (reference sequence). The CDR3 length is 12 residues. This CDR3 reads CASTHTGGEAFF. The CDR3 bases are TGTGCCAGCACCCACACCGGGGGAGAGGCTTTCTTT.

In this sample, this clone turned up once. The chain links TRBV28 to TRBJ2-3, with 11 nucleotides matching TRBD2. The V gene end was trimmed by 6 bases and the J gene end by 4 bases; junction bases not matched to a gene: 3. The CDR3 length is 14 residues. The germline CDR1 and CDR2 sequences are MDHEN and SYDVKM. The CDR3, as DNA: TGTGCCAGCAGCCCTAGCGGGGGGCCAGATACGCAGTATTTT. Translating it yields CASSPSGGPDTQYF.

The V and J genes are TRBV19 and TRBJ1-5; 9 bases match TRBD1. Germline CDR1 and CDR2: LNHDA and SQIVND (reference sequence). The CDR3 length is 15 residues. Trimming took 10 bases from V and 6 from J; bases not matched to a gene: 13. CDR3 sequence reads: CATKRGQGIPQPQHF. The CDR3 DNA sequence: TGTGCCACGAAAAGGGGACAGGGAATCCCTCAGCCCCAGCATTTT.

The V gene is TRBV9, the J gene TRBJ1-6; no clear D. Trimming pared 0 bases from V and 7 bases from J, leaving 11 bases between. CDR3 size: 15 residues. Germline CDR1 and CDR2: SGDLS and YYNGEE. CDR3 coding DNA: TGTGCCAGCAGCGTAGGAGGCAGGAGAAATTCACCCCTCCACTTT. Protein product: CASSVGGRRNSPLHF.

CDR3 sequence: CASSLISGDKNIQYF. For the CDR3, the DNA is TGCGCCAGCAGCTTGATTTCCGGGGACAAAAACATTCAGTACTTC. The chain links TRBV5-1 to TRBJ2-4; possible D gene TRBD2, 5 bases. Germline CDR1 and CDR2: SGHRS and YFSETQ. CDR3 length equals 15 residues. V lost 1 base, J lost 3 bases, and 11 bases lay in between.

In nucleotides, the CDR3 is TGTGCCAGCAGCTTAGGGTTCGCGGGGAATCAGCCCCAGCATTTT. This gives the protein CASSLGFAGNQPQHF. This chain uses TRBV7-9 with TRBJ1-5; D unclear. V gave up 1 base and J gave up 4 bases, with 11 bases separating them. The CDR3 is made up of 15 amino acids. Germline CDR1 is SEHNR and CDR2 is FQNEAQ (reference sequence).

The chain has TRBV7-9 and TRBJ1-5; no clear D gene. Germline CDR1 SEHNR, CDR2 FQNEAQ (reference sequence). This CDR3 is 15 amino acids long. Trimming shortened V by 3 bases and J by 4 bases, and 13 bases separated the two germline ends. The CDR3 here is CASSFGTGPNQPQHF. CDR3 nucleotide sequence: TGTGCCAGCAGCTTTGGTACGGGCCCGAATCAGCCCCAGCATTTT.

CDR3 in DNA: TGCGCCAGCAGCACAGAAAATCAAGAGACCCAGTACTTC. Its protein is CASSTENQETQYF. V and J are TRBV5-1 and TRBJ2-5; no definite D call. Germline CDR1 SGHRS, CDR2 YFSETQ. This CDR3 is built from 13 residues. V was trimmed by 4 bases and J by 2 bases, leaving 9 bases between them.

This rearrangement joins TRBV29-1 to TRBJ1-2, with 11 bases matching TRBD1. This CDR3 has 16 residues. Germline loops: CDR1 SQVTM, CDR2 ANQGSEA. V lost 3 bases to trimming and J lost 7 bases; unmatched junction nucleotides: 13. In DNA, the CDR3 is TGCAGCGTTGATGGACAGGGGGCGCGAAGCTCCCCTGGCTACACCTTC. Translating gives CSVDGQGARSSPGYTF. Based on the CDR3 plus reference TRBV29-1 and TRBJ1-2, the full variable domain is SAVISQKPSRDICQRGTSLTIQCQVDSQVTMMFWYRQQPGQSLTLIATANQGSEATYESGFVIDKFPISRPNLTFSTLTVSNMSPEDSSIYLCSVDGQGARSSPGYTFGSGTRLTVV.

This sequence joins TRBV6-6 and TRBJ1-2; D may be TRBD1 (5 bases). This CDR3 is built from 14 residues. Trimming pared 6 bases from V and 0 bases from J, leaving 11 bases between. Germline CDR1 MNHNY, CDR2 SVGAGI (reference sequence). Here the CDR3 reads CASSQRDSNYGYTF. The CDR3 coding sequence is TGTGCCAGCAGCCAAAGGGACTCTAACTATGGCTACACCTTC.

In DNA, the CDR3 is TGTGCCAGCAGCTTAAGTCGTCGGGGGCACACAGATACGCAGTATTTT. It is translated as CASSLSRRGHTDTQYF. The chain couples TRBV7-3 to TRBJ2-3; TRBD1 or TRBD2 may be the D gene (6 bases each). The CDR3 sequence is 16 residues long. Trimming cost V 1 base and J 2 bases, with 13 bases left between them. In germline, CDR1 is SGHTA, CDR2 FQGTGA.

V and J are TRBV6-6 and TRBJ2-5; D uncertain. The germline gives CDR1 MNHNY, CDR2 SVGAGI (reference sequence). The CDR3 has 13 amino acids. V lost 5 bases and J lost 9, with 16 bases in between. Here the CDR3 DNA reads TGTGCCAGCAGTGTTCTCCCCCATTTGGCCCAGTACTTC. It translates to CASSVLPHLAQYF.